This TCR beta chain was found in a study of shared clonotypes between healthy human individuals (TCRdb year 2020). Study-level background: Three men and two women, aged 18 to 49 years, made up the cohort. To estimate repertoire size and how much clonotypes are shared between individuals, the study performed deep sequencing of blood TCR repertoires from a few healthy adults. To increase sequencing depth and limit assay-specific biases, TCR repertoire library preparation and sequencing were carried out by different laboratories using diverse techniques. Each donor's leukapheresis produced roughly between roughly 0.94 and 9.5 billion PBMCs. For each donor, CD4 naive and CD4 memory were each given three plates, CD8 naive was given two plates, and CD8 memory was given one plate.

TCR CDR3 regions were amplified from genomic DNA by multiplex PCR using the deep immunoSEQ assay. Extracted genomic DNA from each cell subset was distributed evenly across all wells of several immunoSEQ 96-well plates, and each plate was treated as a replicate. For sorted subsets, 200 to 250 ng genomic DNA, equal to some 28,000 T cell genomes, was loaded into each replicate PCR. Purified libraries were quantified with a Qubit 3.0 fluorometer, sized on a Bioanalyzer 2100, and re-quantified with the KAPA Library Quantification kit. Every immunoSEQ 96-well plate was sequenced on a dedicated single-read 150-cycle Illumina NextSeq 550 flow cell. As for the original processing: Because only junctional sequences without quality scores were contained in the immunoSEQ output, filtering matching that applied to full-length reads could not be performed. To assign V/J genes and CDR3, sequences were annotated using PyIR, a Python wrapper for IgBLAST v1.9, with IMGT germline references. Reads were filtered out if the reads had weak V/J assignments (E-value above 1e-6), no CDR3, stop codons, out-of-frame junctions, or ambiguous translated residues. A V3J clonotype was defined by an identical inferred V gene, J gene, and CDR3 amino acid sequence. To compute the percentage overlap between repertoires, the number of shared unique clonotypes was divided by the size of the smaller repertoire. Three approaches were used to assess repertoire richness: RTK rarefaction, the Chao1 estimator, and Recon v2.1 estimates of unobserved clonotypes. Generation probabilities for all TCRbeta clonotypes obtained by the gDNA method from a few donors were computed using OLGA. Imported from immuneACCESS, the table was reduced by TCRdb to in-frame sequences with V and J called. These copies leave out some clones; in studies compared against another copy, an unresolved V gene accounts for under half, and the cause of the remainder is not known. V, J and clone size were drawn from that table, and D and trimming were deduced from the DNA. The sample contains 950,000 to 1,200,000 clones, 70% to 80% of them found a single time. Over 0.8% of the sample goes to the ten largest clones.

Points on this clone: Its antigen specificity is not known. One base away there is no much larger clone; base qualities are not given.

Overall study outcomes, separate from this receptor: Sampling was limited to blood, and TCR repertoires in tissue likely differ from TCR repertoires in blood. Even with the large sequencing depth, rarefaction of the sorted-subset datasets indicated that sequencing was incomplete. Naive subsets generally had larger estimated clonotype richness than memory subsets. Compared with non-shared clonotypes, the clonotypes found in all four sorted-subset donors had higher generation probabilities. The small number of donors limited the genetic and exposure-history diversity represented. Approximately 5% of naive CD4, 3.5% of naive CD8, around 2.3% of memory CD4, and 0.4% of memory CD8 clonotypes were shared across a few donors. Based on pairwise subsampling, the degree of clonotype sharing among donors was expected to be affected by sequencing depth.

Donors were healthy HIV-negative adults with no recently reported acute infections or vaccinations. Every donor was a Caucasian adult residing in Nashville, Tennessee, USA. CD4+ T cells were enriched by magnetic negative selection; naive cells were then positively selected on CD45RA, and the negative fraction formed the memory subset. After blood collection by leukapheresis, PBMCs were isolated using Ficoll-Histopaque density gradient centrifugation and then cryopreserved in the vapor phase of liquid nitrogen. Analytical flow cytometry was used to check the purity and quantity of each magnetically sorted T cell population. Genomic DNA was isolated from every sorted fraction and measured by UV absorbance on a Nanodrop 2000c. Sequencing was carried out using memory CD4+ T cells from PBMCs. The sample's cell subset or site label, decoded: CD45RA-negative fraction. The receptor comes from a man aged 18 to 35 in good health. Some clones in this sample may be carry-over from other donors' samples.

The sequenced DNA is TGTGCCAGCAGCCTACTAGCGGGGTCCCAAGAGACCCAGTACTTC. The translation is CASSLLAGSQETQYF. Recombination joined TRBV11-2 with TRBJ2-5, with 10 junctional bases fitting TRBD2. The germline V gene yields SGHAT for CDR1 and FQNNGV for CDR2. Spanning cysteine to phenylalanine, the CDR3 consists of 15 amino acids. Only the CDR3 part of the read is kept: 45 bases, read in frame from the first base. Trimming accounts for 5 bases at V and 1 base at J, while the number of junction bases matched to no gene is 4.